This record covers a single T cell receptor (beta chain). Previously described methods and listed TCR primers were used for bulk TCR libraries. TCRdb reanalysed the PCR reads using MiXCR and keeps one entry per CDR3 protein. The sample holds about 510,000 distinct CDR3 sequences, about 26% seen once. The CDR3 has 17 residues. The germline V gene encodes CDR1 SGDLS and CDR2 YYNGEE. Between the trimmed V and J ends, which lost 0 bases and 6 bases, there was a span of 22 bases. The data are from a study of molecular identifiers for immune sequencing clone quantification. The chain combines TRBV9 with TRBJ2-7, with D tentatively TRBD2 (6 bases). This TCR derives from a human donor in good health. Some libraries in this study had Jurkat cell RNA spiked in. Sequencing was carried out using naive CD8+ T cells from blood, with Jurkat cell RNA spiked in. Subset here: FACS-sorted CD8+CD4-CCR7+CD45RA+ naive T cells. CDR3 bases: TGTGCCAGCAGCGTAGGGGTACGAGGAGGAGGGGAACCCGAGCAGTACTTC. It codes for CASSVGVRGGGEPEQYF.